Listed here are 2 T cell receptor beta chains from one sample, sequenced in a study of spatial heterogeneity in lung cancer. Study-wide results and limits: Tumoral mutation counts were tracked by counts of expanded intratumoral alpha and beta TCRs.

Noted time point: sample taken at primary tumor resection. These receptors' antigens are unknown. TCRdb passed the 5' RACE reads through MiXCR, listing each CDR3 protein once. The sample holds more than 1,500 distinct CDR3 sequences; approximately 6% are singletons and the top ten take about 61%. The sample was lung tumor tissue, taken at surgery. These receptors all stem from a female donor with early-stage non-small cell lung cancer.

This clonotype is labeled medium-sized. Because this beta chain is a stray read in a library intended to capture alpha chains, its abundance should not be given much weight. This rearrangement joins TRBV6-2 or TRBV6-3 to TRBJ1-4; no reliable D call. V was shortened by 2 bases and J by 2 bases, with 12 bases between the two germline ends. From germline, CDR1 is MNHEY and CDR2 SVGEGT. The CDR3 runs 16 residues. The CDR3 DNA follows: TGTGCCAGCAGTTACCGGAGCGGAGAGACTAATGAAAAACTGTTTTTT. Residues: CASSYRSGETNEKLFF.

By sample share, this clonotype is medium-sized. The library was prepared for alpha chains; this beta chain is a stray read, so its frequency means little. The genes are TRBV28 and TRBJ2-4; tentative D call: TRBD2 (7 bases). V was trimmed by 3 bases and J by 4 bases, leaving 19 bases between them. This CDR3 has 17 residues. Germline V gives CDR1 MDHEN, CDR2 SYDVKM. The CDR3, as DNA: TGTGCCAGCAGTTTCACCCCTGGGGGGGCAAGTAAAAACATTCAGTACTTC. The encoded protein is CASSFTPGGASKNIQYF.